This entry describes one T cell receptor (beta chain). The data belong to a study of T-cell reconstitution after alpha-beta-depleted transplantation in children. Per the germline V gene, CDR1 is DFQATT and CDR2 is SNEGSKA (reference sequence). V was clipped by 5 bases and J by 1 base; unmatched bases: 8. This CDR3 contains 16 residues. It was with unique molecular identifiers that the TCRbeta library was prepared. TCRdb re-analysed the PCR reads in MiXCR, keeping a single row per CDR3 protein. This sample yields a few hundred thousand distinct CDR3 sequences, of which 15% to 20% are seen a single time; roughly 3.3% belongs to the top ten.

The TCR comes from a human donor who donated a stem cell graft to a child with acute lymphoblastic leukemia. The sample consisted of PBMCs from the stem cell graft donor, taken from the stem cell graft. V usage is TRBV20-1 and J usage is TRBJ2-7; TRBD2 matches at 13 bases. The CDR3 DNA follows: TGCAGTGCTTGGACTAGCGGGAGTGTTGATTCCTACGAGCAGTACTTC. Translated: CSAWTSGSVDSYEQYF.